The present TCR beta chain was sequenced within a study of blood T cell repertoires in COVID-19. Study details: Sites across the United States, Italy and Spain contributed samples from acute and convalescent COVID-19. In each case, the material was cDNA or gDNA derived from T cells, B-cell-depleted T cells, or PBMCs.

TCRdb keeps only in-frame clones here, not all; method: immunoSEQ multiplex PCR. The table records around 300,000 clones, around 85% of them present only once. This study enrolled people aged about 18 to 95 from around 26 US geographic areas. Among Cohort 3 donors, those recovered had two negative PCRs, clearance, or symptom resolution. CDR3 size: 15 residues. CDR1 is SGHAT, CDR2 FQNNGV, per germline. V lost 4 bases to trimming and J lost 5 bases, with 17 bases between them. Sequencing was done on a sample of PBMCs or T cells enriched from blood (not recorded which). The chain links TRBV11-2 to TRBJ1-2; D may be TRBD1 (6 bases). This clonotype was obtained from a woman aged 45-65 years who had recovered from COVID-19. CDR3: CASSSTGYDSYGYTF. CDR3 in DNA: TGTGCCAGCAGCTCCACAGGGTACGATTCGTATGGCTACACCTTC.